This entry concerns a single TCR beta chain. Tens of thousands of T cell genomes (approximately 0.2 ug DNA) went into each sorted-subset replicate. TCRdb's copy holds only in-frame clones and misses some; the assay was immunoSEQ multiplex PCR. The sample holds 150,000 to 200,000 clones, about 68% seen once. The entry originates in a study of shared clonotypes between healthy human individuals. Across the whole study: Serving as donors were two women and a few men, whose ages spanned 18 to 49.

J gave up 3 bases and V 2 bases, and 8 bases lay outside the gene matches. Germline V lookup: CDR1 KGHSH, CDR2 LQKENI. The CDR3 is 16 amino acids. The chain joins TRBV18 to TRBJ2-7; 9 bases match TRBD1. The receptor's source is a young man in good health. The sequencing input was memory CD4+ T cells sorted from blood. The subset here: CD45RA-negative fraction. The CDR3 coding sequence is TGTGCCAGCTCACCAAACCCCGGGACAGGGAACTACGAGCAGTACTTC. Translation gives CASSPNPGTGNYEQYF.